This TCR beta chain was profiled in a study of T cell responses to AZD1222 COVID-19 vaccine. Study-wide results and limits: Vaccine-associated CD4 TCRs spanned spike, dominant at 160-218 and 743-854. Donors were mostly white British, more females; clonal diversity possibly underestimated. AZD1222 recipients seropositive at baseline numbered only 5 or 6. Repertoire collection took place solely once the T cell response had peaked.

TCRdb's table, derived via immunoSEQ multiplex PCR, lists solely in-frame clones and lacks some. The data contain over 100,000 clones, 86% of them singletons. In the case of this clone: Its antigen remains unidentified.

The trim removed 4 bases at V and 7 bases at J, leaving 7 bases unmatched. Per the germline V gene, CDR1 is SGHRS and CDR2 is YFSETQ. The CDR3 length is 14 residues. The chain links TRBV5-1 to TRBJ2-2; 7 bases match TRBD1. This sequence was found in an adult who received the MenACWY meningococcal vaccine as a control. The input for sequencing was peripheral blood, taken 28 days after the second dose of the MenACWY control vaccine. The CDR3 region is CASSGRGLDGELFF. Here the CDR3 DNA reads TGCGCCAGCAGCGGAAGGGGGCTCGACGGGGAGCTGTTTTTT. Full variable domain (remainder filled in from reference TRBV5-1 and TRBJ2-2): KAGVTQTPRYLIKTRGQQVTLSCSPISGHRSVSWYQQTPGQGLQFLFEYFSETQRNKGNFPGRFSGRQFSNSRSEMNVSTLELGDSALYLCASSGRGLDGELFFGEGSRLTVL.